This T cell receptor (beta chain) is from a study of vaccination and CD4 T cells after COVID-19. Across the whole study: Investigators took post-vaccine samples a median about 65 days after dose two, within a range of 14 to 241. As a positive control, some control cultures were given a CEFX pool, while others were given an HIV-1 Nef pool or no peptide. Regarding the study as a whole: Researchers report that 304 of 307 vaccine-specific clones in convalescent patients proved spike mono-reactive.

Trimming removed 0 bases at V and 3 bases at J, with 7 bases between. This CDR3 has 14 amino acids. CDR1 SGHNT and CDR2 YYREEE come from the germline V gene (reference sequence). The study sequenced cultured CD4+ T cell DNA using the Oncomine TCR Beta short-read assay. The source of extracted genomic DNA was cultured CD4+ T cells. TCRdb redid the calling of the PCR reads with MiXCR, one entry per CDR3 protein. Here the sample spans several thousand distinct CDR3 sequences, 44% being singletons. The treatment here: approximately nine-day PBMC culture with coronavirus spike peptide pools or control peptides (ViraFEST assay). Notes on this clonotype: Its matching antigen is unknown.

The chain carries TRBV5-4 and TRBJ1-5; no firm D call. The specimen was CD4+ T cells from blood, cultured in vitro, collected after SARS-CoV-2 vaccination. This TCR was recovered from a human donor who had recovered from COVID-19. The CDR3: CASSLGGFNQPQHF. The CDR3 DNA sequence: TGTGCCAGCAGCTTGGGAGGATTCAATCAGCCCCAGCATTTT. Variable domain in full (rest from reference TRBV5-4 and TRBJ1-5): ETGVTQSPTHLIKTRGQQVTLRCSSQSGHNTVSWYQQALGQGPQFIFQYYREEENGRGNFPPRFSGLQFPNYSSELNVNALELDDSALYLCASSLGGFNQPQHFGDGTRLSIL.